This T cell receptor (beta chain) is drawn from a study of blood T cell repertoires in COVID-19. There are 17 residues in the CDR3. The V end lost 3 bases, the J end lost 7 bases, and 21 bases lay between the germline ends. Germline V gene sequence: CDR1 SNHLY, CDR2 FYNNEI. Study processing details: Estimation of nucleated cell counts was performed using reference gene primer amplification. Sequencing used immunoSEQ multiplex PCR; TCRdb keeps in-frame clones, though not all of them. The DNA gave D and trimming, while V, J and clone size come from that table. This table holds roughly 300,000 clones, 70% to 90% found once.

This chain uses TRBV2 with TRBJ1-4, with D tentatively TRBD1 (5 bases). The sample taken for sequencing was PBMCs or T cells enriched from blood (not recorded which). The TCR comes from a woman under 30 who had recovered from COVID-19. The CDR3, as DNA: TGTGCCAGCAGTGAGATATCGTCAGGTGGGGCGGTTGAAAAACTGTTTTTT. It codes for CASSEISSGGAVEKLFF.